This TCR beta chain appears in the sequencing data of a study of response to subunit inactivated influenza vaccine. TCRdb ran MiXCR on the RT-PCR reads and lists one entry per CDR3 protein. This table holds some 640,000 distinct CDR3 sequences, around 14% found once. The sample holds a few counts of this clonotype. The antigen is undetermined. Trimming shortened V by 3 bases and J by 10 bases, and 19 bases separated the two germline ends. The CDR3 is 15 residues long. General study results and limits: The authors suggested that every seasonal influenza vaccination recruits few new T cells.

Sequences were derived from PBMCs from blood, sampled 14 days before vaccination. This rearrangement joins TRBV12-3 or TRBV12-4 to TRBJ2-1; perhaps TRBD1 as D (5 bases). This clonotype was obtained from a man over 45 who received an inactivated influenza vaccine. The CDR3 DNA is TGTGCCAGCAGTTTTGGGGCGGCGGACGCTAACGAGCAGTTCTTC. Translated, it gives CASSFGAADANEQFF.